Listed here are 22 T cell receptor beta chains from one sample, sequenced in a study of T cells in Graves' hyperthyroidism and ophthalmopathy. Regions amplified from RNA transcripts were the TCR beta CDR3 regions. An initial round of RT-PCR targeting the TCR CDR3 relied on the HTBI primer set. TCRdb reprocessed the multiplex PCR reads via MiXCR and lists one record per CDR3 protein. In the table there are 300,000 to 400,000 distinct CDR3 sequences, less than 15% of which are singletons. Source material: blood. Every receptor here comes from a woman aged 18 to 35 with Graves' hyperthyroidism.

Turning to this clonotype: A single base separates this from a much larger clone, so it may be a read error. This chain uses TRBV11-3 with TRBJ2-5, with TRBD1 as a possible D gene (5 bases). V lost 1 base and J lost 12, with 24 bases in between. The CDR3 loop spans 16 amino acids. Germline V gene data show CDR1 as SGHNT and CDR2 as YENEEA. The CDR3 bases are TGTGCCAGCAGCTTAGGGGGCACAGGCCCACCGAATGCTGAGTACTTC. Translated, it gives CASSLGGTGPPNAEYF.

The rearrangement links TRBV9 to TRBJ2-1; 7 bases map to TRBD2. Germline V CDR1 and CDR2: SGDLS, YYNGEE. The CDR3 runs to 13 residues. V trimming: 4 bases; J trimming: 7 bases; junction bases outside the gene matches: 5. In DNA form, the CDR3 reads TGTGCCAGCAGCCGGGACTATCAGAATGAGCAGTTCTTC. Its translation is CASSRDYQNEQFF.

This clonotype was recorded many times. This chain uses TRBV5-1 with TRBJ2-2; TRBD1 might be the D (6 bases). The CDR3 is 14 amino acids. Trimming cost V 9 bases and J 4 bases, with 16 bases left between them. Germline V gene lookup returns CDR1 SGHRS and CDR2 YFSETQ. The CDR3 region is CATEQGAGTGELFF. The CDR3 region has the DNA TGCGCCACCGAACAGGGTGCAGGCACCGGGGAGCTGTTTTTT.

On this clonotype: One junction end does not reproduce the germline sequence, and a read error may be involved. The V call is TRBV12-3 or TRBV12-4, the J call TRBJ2-7; 7 bases map to TRBD2. The CDR3 runs to 14 residues. The CDR3 DNA follows: TGTACCAGCAGTTTAGTGGGGGGAGGGATCGAGCAGTACTTC. The encoded protein is CTSSLVGGGIEQYF.

This clonotype was counted at least ten times. The rearrangement joins TRBV3-1 to TRBJ1-4; D is uncertain. The germline gives CDR1 LGHDT, CDR2 YNNKEL (reference sequence). V lost 1 base and J lost 10, with 7 bases in between. The CDR3 runs 12 residues. CDR3 loop: CASSQGVGKLFF. CDR3 DNA sequence: TGTGCCAGCAGCCAAGGGGTGGGAAAACTGTTTTTT.

This rearrangement joins TRBV19 to TRBJ2-5, with 7 bases fitting TRBD1. The germline gives CDR1 LNHDA, CDR2 SQIVND (reference sequence). The V gene end was trimmed by 9 bases and the J gene end by 2 bases; junction bases not matched to a gene: 12. This CDR3 has 15 residues. CDR3 residues: CARAPSEQGQETQYF. The CDR3 DNA follows: TGTGCCAGGGCCCCTTCCGAACAGGGGCAAGAGACCCAGTACTTC.

This clonotype was recorded at least ten times. The gene calls are TRBV18 and TRBJ1-1; TRBD1 might be the D (6 bases). V lost 4 bases and J 0 bases, leaving 21 bases between the germline ends. This CDR3 spans 18 amino acids. Germline V gene sequence: CDR1 KGHSH, CDR2 LQKENI. CDR3: CASSRQTGSKFMNTEAFF. The CDR3 DNA sequence: TGTGCCAGCTCACGGCAGACAGGAAGCAAATTTATGAACACTGAAGCTTTCTTT.

This clonotype was seen more than once but under ten times. Here the CDR3 reads CASSYRGAYNEQFF. In DNA, the CDR3 is TGTGCCAGCAGTTACAGGGGGGCTTACAATGAGCAGTTCTTC. The chain joins TRBV6-6 to TRBJ2-1, with D perhaps assigned TRBD1 or TRBD2 (6 bases each). This CDR3 spans 14 amino acids. The germline CDR1 and CDR2 sequences are MNHNY and SVGAGI (reference sequence). Trimming left V 2 bases short and J 4 bases short, with 9 bases between.

The chain links TRBV20-1 to TRBJ2-1, with TRBD2 matching 8 bases. Germline CDR1 reads DFQATT; CDR2 reads SNEGSKA (reference sequence). The V and J ends lost 5 bases and 12 bases, in that order; junction bases with no gene match: 18. The CDR3 extends over 15 amino acids. Here the CDR3 reads CSAEGRLSGGVSQFF. The CDR3 nucleotides read TGCAGTGCTGAGGGCCGGTTGAGCGGGGGTGTGTCGCAGTTCTTC.

This clonotype has a count of ten or more. The V gene is TRBV11-1, the J gene TRBJ1-1; tentative D call: TRBD1 (6 bases). The CDR3 consists of 15 residues. Trimming stripped 5 bases from V and 1 base from J, with 14 bases between. Germline values: CDR1 SGHAT, CDR2 FQDESV (reference sequence). The CDR3 loop reads CASSPIPDRNTEAFF. For the CDR3, the DNA is TGTGCCAGCAGCCCGATACCGGACAGGAACACTGAAGCTTTCTTT. Full variable domain (outside the CDR3, taken from reference TRBV11-1 and TRBJ1-1): EAEVAQSPRYKITEKSQAVAFWCDPISGHATLYWYRQILGQGPELLVQFQDESVVDDSQLPKDRFSAERLKGVDSTLKIQPAELGDSAMYLCASSPIPDRNTEAFFGQGTRLTVV.

This clonotype came up many times. The gene calls are TRBV18 and TRBJ1-2; TRBD1 might be the D (5 bases). The germline V gene has CDR1 KGHSH and CDR2 LQKENI. V lost 6 bases, J lost 0 bases, and 11 bases lay in between. The length of the CDR3 is 14 residues. The CDR3 spells CASSSTEANYGYTF. In DNA form, the CDR3 reads TGTGCCAGCTCCTCGACAGAAGCTAACTATGGCTACACCTTC. The full variable domain, in which reference TRBV18 and TRBJ1-2 provide the parts outside the CDR3, is NAGVMQNPRHLVRRRGQEARLRCSPMKGHSHVYWYRQLPEEGLKFMVYLQKENIIDESGMPKERFSAEFPKEGPSILRIQQVVRGDSAAYFCASSSTEANYGYTFGSGTRLTVV.

The chain employs TRBV2 and TRBJ2-2; TRBD2 is a possible D gene (5 bases). Germline loops: CDR1 SNHLY, CDR2 FYNNEI. The CDR3 has 15 residues. V was clipped by 8 bases and J by 3 bases, with 16 bases between them. The CDR3 loop is CASCWVGADTGELFF. The CDR3 nucleotides are TGTGCCAGCTGTTGGGTGGGAGCGGACACCGGGGAGCTGTTTTTT.

There are many counts of this clonotype. V is TRBV6-6 and J is TRBJ2-7, with D possibly being TRBD1 or TRBD2 (6 bases each). V was shortened by 0 bases and J by 7 bases, with 10 bases between the two germline ends. Germline V lookup: CDR1 MNHNY, CDR2 SVGAGI (reference sequence). CDR3 length: 13 residues. CDR3 nucleotides: TGTGCCAGCAGTTACTCAGGGGGGCGAGAGCAGTACTTC. Protein product: CASSYSGGREQYF.

Of note for this clonotype: It may be a read error: a sequence one base away is much more abundant. The V call is TRBV27, the J call TRBJ1-3; D is uncertain. This CDR3 is 13 amino acids long. Germline loops: CDR1 MNHEY, CDR2 SMNVEV (reference sequence). The DNA of the CDR3 is TGTGCCAGCAGTTTTGGTGTAGGAAGCACCATATATTTT. Amino acids: CASSFGVGSTIYF.

CDR3 sequence reads: CASGDMNTEAFF. Written as DNA, the CDR3 is TGTGCCAGCGGCGATATGAACACTGAAGCTTTCTTT. This chain joins TRBV9 and TRBJ1-1; D not certain. Germline V gene data show CDR1 as SGDLS and CDR2 as YYNGEE. This CDR3 comprises 12 residues. The V and J ends lost 7 bases and 0 bases respectively, with 7 bases between them. Using reference TRBV9 and TRBJ1-1 for the parts outside the CDR3, the full variable domain is DSGVTQTPKHLITATGQRVTLRCSPRSGDLSVYWYQQSLDQGLQFLIQYYNGEERAKGNILERFSAQQFPDLHSELNLSSLELGDSALYFCASGDMNTEAFFGQGTRLTVV.

The genes are TRBV5-4 and TRBJ1-1; D gene ambiguous. The CDR3 totals 14 residues. From germline, CDR1 is SGHNT and CDR2 YYREEE (reference sequence). Trimming removed 0 bases at V and 4 bases at J, with 10 bases between. Here the CDR3 reads CASSLEGQSTEAFF. The CDR3 DNA reads TGTGCCAGCAGCTTGGAAGGCCAGAGCACTGAAGCTTTCTTT.

This clonotype was found many times. The chain is built from TRBV6-1 and TRBJ1-1, with TRBD1 identical over 7 bases. The CDR3 sequence is 14 residues long. The J segment lost 1 base and the V segment lost 5 bases, leaving 4 bases of the junction unmatched. The germline V gene has CDR1 MNHNS and CDR2 SASEGT. As DNA, the CDR3 is TGTGCCAGCAGTTACAACAGGGGGAACACTGAAGCTTTCTTT. Translation: CASSYNRGNTEAFF.

In its sample, this clonotype was seen a few times. The V and J genes are TRBV27 and TRBJ2-7; possibly TRBD2 for D (6 bases). CDR3 length: 14 amino acids. Germline V gives CDR1 MNHEY, CDR2 SMNVEV (reference sequence). Between the trimmed V and J ends, which lost 2 bases and 2 bases, there was a span of 10 bases. CDR3 sequence reads: CASSLNGRPYEQYF. The CDR3 DNA sequence: TGTGCCAGCAGTTTAAACGGGAGACCCTACGAGCAGTACTTC.

Details on this clonotype: A much larger clonotype is one base distant, so this may be a read error. The gene calls are TRBV9 and TRBJ1-1; possible D gene TRBD1, 6 bases. The CDR3 extends over 15 amino acids. V lost 0 bases and J 5 bases, leaving 14 bases between the germline ends. CDR1 is SGDLS, CDR2 YYNGEE, per germline. Here the CDR3 DNA reads TGTGCCAGCAGCGTAGAGGGTCGGGGGCGGACTGAAGCTTTCTTT. It encodes CASSVEGRGRTEAFF.

This clonotype was counted ten times or more. The chain combines TRBV19 with TRBJ2-3; TRBD2 matches 7 bases. The CDR3 sequence is 14 residues long. V shed 8 bases, J shed 3 bases, and the junction held 8 bases outside the gene matches. CDR1 is LNHDA and CDR2 is SQIVND in the germline V gene (reference sequence). The DNA of the CDR3 is TGTGCCAGTCAGTCGGCGGGGGATACAGATACGCAGTATTTT. This gives the protein CASQSAGDTDTQYF.

At least ten counts were recorded for this clonotype. In nucleotides, the CDR3 is TGTGCCAGCAGCTTAGCTGTCGCCGCGACTTTCATTCGGGGCCCGGAGACCCAGTACTTC. Its protein is CASSLAVAATFIRGPETQYF. This chain links TRBV7-9 with TRBJ2-5; D tentatively fits TRBD1 or TRBD2 (5 bases each). Germline CDR1 is SEHNR and CDR2 is FQNEAQ (reference sequence). The CDR3 covers 20 residues. Trimming removed 0 bases from V and 5 bases from J, with 28 bases in between. Filled out from reference TRBV7-9 and TRBJ2-5, the complete variable domain reads DTGVSQNPRHKITKRGQNVTFRCDPISEHNRLYWYRQTLGQGPEFLTYFQNEAQLEKSRLLSDRFSAERPKGSFSTLEIQRTEQGDSAMYLCASSLAVAATFIRGPETQYFGPGTRLLVL.

CDR3 coding DNA: TGCGCCAGCACCCACCCGACAGGGCCCACCGGGGAGCTGTTTTTT. This translates into CASTHPTGPTGELFF. V gene TRBV4-1 combines with J gene TRBJ2-2; 7 bases align to TRBD1. The junction had 9 bases not matched to a gene; V was cut back by 7 bases and J by 4 bases. From germline, CDR1 is MGHRA and CDR2 YSYEKL. The CDR3 runs to 15 residues.